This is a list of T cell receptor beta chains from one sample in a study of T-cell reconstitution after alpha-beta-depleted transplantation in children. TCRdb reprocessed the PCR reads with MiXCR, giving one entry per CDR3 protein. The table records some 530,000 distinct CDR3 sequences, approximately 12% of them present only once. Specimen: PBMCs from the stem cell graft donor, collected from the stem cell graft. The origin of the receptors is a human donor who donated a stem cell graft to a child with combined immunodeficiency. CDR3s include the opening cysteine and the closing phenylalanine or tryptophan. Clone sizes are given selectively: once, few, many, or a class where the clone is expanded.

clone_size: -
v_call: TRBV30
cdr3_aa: CAWGVTGGYTGELFF

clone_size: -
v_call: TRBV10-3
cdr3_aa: CAISESGRGNTGELFF

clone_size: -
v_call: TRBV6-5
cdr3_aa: CASSYTSTSIYGYTF

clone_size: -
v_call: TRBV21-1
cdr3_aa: CASSKARKRESTDTQYF

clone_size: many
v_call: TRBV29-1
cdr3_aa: CSVEVYRAGANVLTF

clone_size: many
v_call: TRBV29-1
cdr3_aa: CSAERLGGHTDTQYF

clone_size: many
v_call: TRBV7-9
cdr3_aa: CASSEGNQPQHF

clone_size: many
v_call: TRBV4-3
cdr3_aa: CASSQNPGAGNEQFF

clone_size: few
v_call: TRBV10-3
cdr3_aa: CASQRSTTDTQYF

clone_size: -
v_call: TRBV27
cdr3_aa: CASSLWDHSPGYTF

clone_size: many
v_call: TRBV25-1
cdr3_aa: CASSESLTGGLNSPLHF

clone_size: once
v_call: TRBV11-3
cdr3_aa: CASSLESSGRGIDTQYF

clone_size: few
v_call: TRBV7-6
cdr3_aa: CASSRMTSTDTQYF

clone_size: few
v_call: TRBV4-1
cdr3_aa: CASSQVDTGELFF

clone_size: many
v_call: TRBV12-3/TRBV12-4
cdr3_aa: CASSSSRGLGSADTQYF

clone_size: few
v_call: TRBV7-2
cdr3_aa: CASRDRGFQETQYF

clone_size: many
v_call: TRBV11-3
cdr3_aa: CASSSPLGNEQFF

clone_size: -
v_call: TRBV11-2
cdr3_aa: CASSLVAPQDSYNSPLHF

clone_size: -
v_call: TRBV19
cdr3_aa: CASSFRQFSYEQYF

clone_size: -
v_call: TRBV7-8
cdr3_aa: CASSLVVRSTDTQYF

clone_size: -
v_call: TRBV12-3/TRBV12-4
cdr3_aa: CASSARTSGNTGELFF

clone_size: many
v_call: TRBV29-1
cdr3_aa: CSVEGLAPRDTQYF

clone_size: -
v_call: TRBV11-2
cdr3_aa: CASSLQSGVSETQYF

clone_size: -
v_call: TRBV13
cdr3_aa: CASSLGPRTYEQYF

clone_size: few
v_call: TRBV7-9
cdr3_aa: CASSRGSSGGELFF

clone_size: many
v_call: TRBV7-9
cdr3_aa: CASSLFGGPGETQYF

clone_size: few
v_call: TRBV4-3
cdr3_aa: CASSQDGGGPNTGELFF

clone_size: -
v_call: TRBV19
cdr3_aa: CASSPPRKGRPNYGYTF

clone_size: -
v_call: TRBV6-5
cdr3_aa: CASSSDGGSRGPQHF

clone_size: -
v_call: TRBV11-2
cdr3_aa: CASSSDRDRSYEQYF

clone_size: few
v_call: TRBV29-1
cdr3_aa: CSVATSGSYNEQFF

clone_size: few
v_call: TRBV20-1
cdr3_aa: CSAPPTSGQSKGSYNEQFF

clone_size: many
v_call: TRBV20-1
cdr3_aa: CSARDTRGLHNEQFF

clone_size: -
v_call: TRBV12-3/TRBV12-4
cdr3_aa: CASSPHPLQGGTTDEQYF

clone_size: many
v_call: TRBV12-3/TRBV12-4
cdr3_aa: CASSLELSGNTIYF

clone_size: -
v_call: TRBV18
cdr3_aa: CASSLGQPSTGELFF

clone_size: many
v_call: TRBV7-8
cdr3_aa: CASSLELAGNEQFF

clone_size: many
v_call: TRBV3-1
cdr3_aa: CASSQPQGYEQYF

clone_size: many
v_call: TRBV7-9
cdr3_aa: CASSFGQAHYEQYF

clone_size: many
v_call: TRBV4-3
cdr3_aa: CASSQDGVGIYEQYF

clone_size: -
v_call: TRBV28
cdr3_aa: CASSSWATSGANVLTF

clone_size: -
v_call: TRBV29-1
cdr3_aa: CSVEGPGGAAGGQYF

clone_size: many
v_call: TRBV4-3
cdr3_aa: CASSQETGGSYEQYF

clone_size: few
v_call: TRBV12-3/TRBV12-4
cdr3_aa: CASSFAVGQVETQYF

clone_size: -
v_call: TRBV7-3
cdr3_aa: CASSSEGRKAEAFF

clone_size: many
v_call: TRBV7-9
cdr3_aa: CASSLGSGVYNEQFF

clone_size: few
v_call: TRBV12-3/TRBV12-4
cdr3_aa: CASSKTGWGNQPQHF

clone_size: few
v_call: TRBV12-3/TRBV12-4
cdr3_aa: CASSFLAGLADHNEQFF

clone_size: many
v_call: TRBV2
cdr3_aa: CASSAGREWEQYF

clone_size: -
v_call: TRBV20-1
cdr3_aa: CTASPSNQPQHF

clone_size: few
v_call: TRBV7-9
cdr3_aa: CASTETGMKDTEAFF

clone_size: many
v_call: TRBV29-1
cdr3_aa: CSVSTSGNTGELFF

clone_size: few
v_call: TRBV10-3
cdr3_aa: CAITPGRQETQYF

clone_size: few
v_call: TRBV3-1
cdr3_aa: CASSRAFMEQYF

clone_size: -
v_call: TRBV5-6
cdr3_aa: CASSLSGLASREQETQYF

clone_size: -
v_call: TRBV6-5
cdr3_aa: CASSYGEYSNQPQHF

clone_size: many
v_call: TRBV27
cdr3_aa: CASSTTTSGVTRETQYF